This is a list of T cell receptor beta chains from one sample in a study of CD8 T cells in Susac syndrome. TCRdb independently ran MiXCR on the immunoSEQ multiplex PCR reads; one entry per CDR3 protein. Of a few hundred thousand distinct CDR3 sequences listed, 85% to 95% are singletons. Sequencing used CD4+ T cells from PBMCs. The receptors stem from a human donor with multiple sclerosis. Both conserved end residues are part of each CDR3. D genes are given only for firm matches. Expanded clones are given a class, and other clones once, few, many or no size at all.

J | length | size | V | D | CDR3 | DNA
TRBJ2-1 | 12 | NA | TRBV29-1 | NA | CSVDRQALEQFF | TGCAGCGTTGACCGGCAGGCCTTAGAGCAGTTCTTC
TRBJ2-1 | 15 | NA | TRBV2 | NA | CASSRNGQRINEQFF | TGTGCCAGCAGCCGGAATGGACAGCGGATCAATGAGCAGTTCTTC
TRBJ1-5 | 13 | once | TRBV7-2 | NA | CASSSRRGQPQHF | TGTGCCAGCAGCTCCCGACGGGGCCAGCCCCAGCATTTT
TRBJ1-1 | 13 | NA | TRBV30 | TRBD1 | CAWRQGLNTEAFF | TGTGCCTGGCGACAGGGTCTGAACACTGAAGCTTTCTTT
TRBJ2-3 | 13 | once | TRBV29-1 | NA | CSATRFTRDTQYF | TGCAGCGCCACCAGATTTACGAGAGATACGCAGTATTTT
TRBJ1-6 | 14 | once | TRBV2 | NA | CASCSGPGNSPLHF | TGTGCCAGCTGTTCAGGGCCGGGGAATTCACCCCTCCACTTT
TRBJ1-5 | 13 | NA | TRBV29-1 | TRBD1 | CSVGTGRNQPQHF | TGCAGCGTGGGGACAGGGCGGAATCAGCCCCAGCATTTT
TRBJ2-2 | 14 | NA | TRBV29-1 | NA | CSAGGQGGTGELFF | TGCAGCGCCGGGGGGCAGGGAGGAACCGGGGAGCTGTTTTTT
TRBJ2-3 | 16 | NA | TRBV12-3/TRBV12-4 | TRBD2 | CASSSPGTSPFGTQYF | TGTGCCAGCAGTTCCCCCGGGACTAGCCCTTTTGGTACGCAGTATTTT
TRBJ1-5 | 16 | NA | TRBV19 | NA | CASLGQAVGGNQPQHF | TGTGCCAGTTTAGGGCAGGCCGTTGGGGGCAATCAGCCCCAGCATTTT